Presented here are 4 T cell receptor beta chains from one specimen sequenced in a study of T cell changes during pregnancy in multiple sclerosis. The protocol was immunoSEQ multiplex PCR, while the TCRdb copy is restricted to in-frame clones and leaves out a portion. The repertoire consists of 50,000 to 75,000 clones, with approximately 93% occurring once and the leading ten covering roughly 2.5%. The material sequenced was CD8+ T cells from peripheral blood mononuclear cells, taken in the third trimester of pregnancy. Receptors were obtained from a female donor with multiple sclerosis, enrolled in a pregnancy study.

The CDR3 loop is CASSLVAGPYNEQFF. DNA of the CDR3: TGCGCCAGCAGCTTGGTGGCAGGGCCCTACAATGAGCAGTTCTTC. The chain carries TRBV5-1 and TRBJ2-1, with a possible D match to TRBD1 (5 bases). Looked up from germline, CDR1 is SGHRS and CDR2 is YFSETQ. This CDR3 is 15 amino acids long. The germline V and J ends were trimmed by 0 bases and 2 bases, with 9 bases remaining between them.

This chain joins TRBV27 and TRBJ1-4; D perhaps matches TRBD1 (5 bases). CDR1 and CDR2 (germline): MNHEY, SMNVEV (reference sequence). Between the trimmed V and J ends, which lost 3 bases and 8 bases, there was a span of 13 bases. The CDR3 has 14 amino acids. The CDR3 protein is CASSFSGLNEKLFF. The CDR3 DNA reads TGTGCCAGCAGTTTCTCAGGGTTAAACGAAAAACTGTTTTTT.

The rearrangement links TRBV4-3 to TRBJ2-2; D not resolved. V lost 1 base and J 3 bases, leaving 6 bases between the germline ends. Germline V gene data show CDR1 as LGHNA and CDR2 as YSLEER. The CDR3 is made up of 14 amino acids. The CDR3 loop reads CASSQGRDTGELFF. CDR3 sequence (DNA): TGCGCCAGCAGCCAAGGACGGGACACCGGGGAGCTGTTTTTT.

V usage is TRBV4-1 and J usage is TRBJ1-2, with 8 bases aligning to TRBD1. Trimming at V came to 4 bases and at J to 5 bases, leaving 3 bases not matched to a gene. This CDR3 is 13 amino acids long. The V gene's germline CDR1 is MGHRA and CDR2 YSYEKL. The CDR3 DNA reads TGCGCCAGCAGCCCACAGGGGGGGTATGGCTACACCTTC. It yields the protein CASSPQGGYGYTF.